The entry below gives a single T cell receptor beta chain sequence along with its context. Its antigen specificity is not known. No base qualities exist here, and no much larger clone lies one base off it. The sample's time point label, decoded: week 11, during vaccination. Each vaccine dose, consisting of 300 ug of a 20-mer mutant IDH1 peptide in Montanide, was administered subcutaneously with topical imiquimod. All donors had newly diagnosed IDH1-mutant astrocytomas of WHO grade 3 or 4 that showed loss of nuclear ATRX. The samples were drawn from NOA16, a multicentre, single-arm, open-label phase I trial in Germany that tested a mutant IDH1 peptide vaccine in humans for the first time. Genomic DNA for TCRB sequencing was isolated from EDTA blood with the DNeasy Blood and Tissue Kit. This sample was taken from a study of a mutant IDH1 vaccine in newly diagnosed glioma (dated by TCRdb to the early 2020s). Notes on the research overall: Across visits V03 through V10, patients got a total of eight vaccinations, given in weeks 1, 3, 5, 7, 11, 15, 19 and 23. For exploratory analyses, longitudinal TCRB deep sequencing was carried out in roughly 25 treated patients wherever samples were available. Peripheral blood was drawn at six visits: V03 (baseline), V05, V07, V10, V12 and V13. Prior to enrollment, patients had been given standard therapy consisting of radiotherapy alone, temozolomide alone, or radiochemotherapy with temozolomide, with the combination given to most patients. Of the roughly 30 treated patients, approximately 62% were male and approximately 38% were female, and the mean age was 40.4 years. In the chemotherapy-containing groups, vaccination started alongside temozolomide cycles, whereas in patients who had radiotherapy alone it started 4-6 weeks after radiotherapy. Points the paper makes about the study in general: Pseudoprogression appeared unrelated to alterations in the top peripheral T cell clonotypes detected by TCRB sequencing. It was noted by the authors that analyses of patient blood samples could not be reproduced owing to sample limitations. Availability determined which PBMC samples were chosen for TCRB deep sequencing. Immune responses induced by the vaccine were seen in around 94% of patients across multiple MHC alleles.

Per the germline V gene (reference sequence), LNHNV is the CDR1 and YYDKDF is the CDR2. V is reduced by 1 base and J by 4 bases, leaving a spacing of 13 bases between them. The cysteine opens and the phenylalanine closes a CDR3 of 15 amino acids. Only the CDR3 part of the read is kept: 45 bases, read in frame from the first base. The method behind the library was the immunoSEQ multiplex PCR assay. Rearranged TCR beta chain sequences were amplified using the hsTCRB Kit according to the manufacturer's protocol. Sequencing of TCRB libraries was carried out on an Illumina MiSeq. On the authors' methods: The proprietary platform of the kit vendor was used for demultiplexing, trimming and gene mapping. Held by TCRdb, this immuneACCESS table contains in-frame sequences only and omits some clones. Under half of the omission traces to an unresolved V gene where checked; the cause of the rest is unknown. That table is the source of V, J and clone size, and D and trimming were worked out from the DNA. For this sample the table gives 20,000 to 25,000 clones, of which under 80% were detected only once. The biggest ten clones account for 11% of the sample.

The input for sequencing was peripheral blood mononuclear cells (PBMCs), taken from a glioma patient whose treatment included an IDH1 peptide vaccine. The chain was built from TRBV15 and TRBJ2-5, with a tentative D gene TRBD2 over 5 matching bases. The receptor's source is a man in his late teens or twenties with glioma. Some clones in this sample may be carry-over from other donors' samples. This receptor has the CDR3 CATSRARGRTETQYF. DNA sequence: TGTGCCACCAGCAGAGCCCGGGGTAGGACAGAGACCCAGTACTTC.